One sample yielded the 7 T cell receptor beta chains listed below, sequenced in a study of blood T cells in healthy people across ages. The second PCR ran roughly 6 to 11 cycles with a sample-barcoded 5' primer and J-beta primers. MiXCR was run by TCRdb on the 5' RACE reads, yielding one entry per CDR3 protein. The data contain 1.5 million to 2 million distinct CDR3 sequences, less than 50% of them singletons. The sequencing sample was made of blood. Receptor source: a middle-aged woman in good health.

As DNA, the CDR3 is TGTGCCAGCAGCCTATCCGGGACTAGCCGACACTACGAGCAGTACTTC. This codes for CASSLSGTSRHYEQYF. V and J are TRBV27 and TRBJ2-7, with TRBD2 matching over 9 bases. Germline V lookup: CDR1 MNHEY, CDR2 SMNVEV (reference sequence). CDR3 length equals 16 residues. V lost 6 bases and J lost 3; bases outside the gene matches: 12.

V gene TRBV4-2 combines with J gene TRBJ1-4, with D unclear. The germline V gene has CDR1 LGHNA and CDR2 YNFKEQ. V lost 7 bases and J lost 8, with 11 bases in between. The CDR3 has 12 residues. CDR3 in amino acids: CASILTGEKLFF. The CDR3 region has the DNA TGTGCCAGCATCCTTACGGGGGAAAAACTGTTTTTT.

This chain uses TRBV7-3 with TRBJ2-3; TRBD2 might be the D (6 bases). Germline V lookup: CDR1 SGHTA, CDR2 FQGTGA. Trimming removed 5 bases from V and 2 bases from J, with 8 bases in between. This CDR3 region has 13 residues. Written as DNA, the CDR3 is TGTGCCAGCAGCGCGGGGCCCACAGATACGCAGTATTTT. This encodes CASSAGPTDTQYF.

This clonotype was recorded a few times. The chain joins TRBV15 to TRBJ2-3; D is possibly TRBD1 (6 bases). V was pared by 6 bases and J by 4 bases, with 17 bases between. The germline V gene has CDR1 LNHNV and CDR2 YYDKDF (reference sequence). This CDR3 is built from 15 residues. CDR3 nucleotides: TGTGCCACCAGACAGGGTCGGTCCTCGTCAGATACGCAGTATTTT. Its protein is CATRQGRSSSDTQYF.

The chain employs TRBV4-2 and TRBJ1-1; possible D gene TRBD1, 5 bases. The CDR3 contains 17 residues. V was clipped by 0 bases and J by 11 bases, with 25 bases between them. CDR1 is LGHNA, CDR2 YNFKEQ, per germline. In DNA, the CDR3 is TGTGCCAGCAGCCAAGAGCATAACCAAGGGGTAGCCGATGGCGCTTTCTTT. This sequence encodes CASSQEHNQGVADGAFF.

This chain links TRBV7-2 with TRBJ2-3; D tentatively fits TRBD1 or TRBD2 (5 bases each). CDR1 and CDR2 from the germline V gene are SGHTA and FQGNSA. This CDR3 is built from 14 residues. V lost 8 bases and J 0 bases, leaving 12 bases between the germline ends. The DNA for the CDR3 is TGTGCCAGCTCCTGGGGGATTAGCACAGATACGCAGTATTTT. Protein product: CASSWGISTDTQYF.

This clonotype was counted once. This chain uses TRBV10-3 with TRBJ2-5, with a possible D match to TRBD2 (6 bases). V was trimmed by 4 bases and J by 2 bases, leaving 14 bases between them. The CDR3 has 15 residues. Germline V gene lookup returns CDR1 ENHRY and CDR2 SYGVKD. This CDR3 reads CAISGSSGLQETQYF. The CDR3 DNA is TGTGCCATCAGTGGTTCCAGCGGGCTTCAAGAGACCCAGTACTTC.